This passage covers 10 T cell receptor delta chains from one sample sequenced in a study of Vδ1+ human thymocytes. The template was reverse-transcribed extracted RNA. Pooled V-gene forward primers with one constant-region reverse primer generated the CDR3 amplicons by multiplex PCR. TCRdb re-identified clones in the multiplex PCR reads via CATT. The profile shows some 27,000 delta-chain clones, 6.5% to 8% of them singletons. General study points: Highly polyclonal TRG and TRD repertoires with Gaussian CDR3 length distributions appeared in thymus.

No antigen has been identified for these receptors. What was sequenced was Vdelta1+ gamma-delta thymocytes from the thymus. Described subset: FACS-sorted CD3+ TCRalphabeta- TCRVdelta1+ TCRVdelta2- thymocytes. The receptors shown here come from a girl under two years old who had congenital heart surgery.

This clone was picked up a small number of times. The chain is built from TRDV1 and TRDJ1; D gene ambiguous. This CDR3 has 15 residues. Germline V gene sequence: CDR1 TSWWSYY, CDR2 QGS. V lost 0 bases and J 0 bases, leaving 8 bases between the germline ends. The CDR3 region is CALGELRANTDKLIF. CDR3 in DNA: TGTGCTCTTGGGGAACTGAGGGCTAACACCGATAAACTCATCTTT.

This chain uses TRDV1 with TRDJ1, with 7 bases lining up with TRDD2. The J gene, left out of TCRdb, was set here by checking the DNA against germline. The CDR3 loop spans 20 amino acids. The germline gives CDR1 TSWWSYY, CDR2 QGS. Trimming cost V 3 bases and J 9 bases; bases outside gene matches: 28. DNA for the CDR3: TGTGCTCTTGGGGATCCTCTTATTCCTACGGCAGGTCCCACGGGGCAGGAACTCATCTTT. It yields the protein CALGDPLIPTAGPTGQELIF.

The chain has TRDV1 and TRDJ1, with 7 bases matching TRDD3. Per the germline V gene, CDR1 is TSWWSYY and CDR2 is QGS. This CDR3 spans 18 amino acids. The junction had 12 bases not matched to a gene; V was cut back by 2 bases and J by 0 bases. The CDR3 DNA sequence: TGTGCTCTTGGGGAATTCCTGTTCGTGCTGGGGGACACCGATAAACTCATCTTT. This codes for CALGEFLFVLGDTDKLIF.

V gene TRDV1 combines with J gene TRDJ1; 9 nucleotides agree with TRDD3. No J gene was available from TCRdb, and it was assigned here by a germline match of the DNA. Germline loops: CDR1 TSWWSYY, CDR2 QGS. Germline trimming cut 0 bases from V and 0 bases from J; bases unmatched to any gene: 11. The CDR3 spans 19 residues. The CDR3 sequence is CALGELKLGDLAYTDKLIF. The CDR3 coding sequence is TGTGCTCTTGGGGAACTTAAACTGGGGGACCTGGCGTACACCGATAAACTCATCTTT.

This clone occurred a few times. The chain employs TRDV1 and TRDJ1; 9 nucleotides line up with TRDD3. Trimming cost V 0 bases and J 0 bases; bases outside gene matches: 20. This CDR3 comprises 22 residues. CDR1 is TSWWSYY, CDR2 QGS, per germline. CDR3: CALGELSLLHLGDQGYTDKLIF. The CDR3 bases are TGTGCTCTTGGGGAACTTTCGCTTCTACATCTGGGGGATCAGGGGTACACCGATAAACTCATCTTT.

The chain carries TRDV1 and TRDJ1, with a possible D match to TRDD3 (5 bases). From germline, CDR1 is TSWWSYY and CDR2 QGS. Trimming shortened V by 2 bases and J by 0 bases, and 13 bases separated the two germline ends. CDR3 length: 16 amino acids. The CDR3, as DNA: TGTGCTCTTGGGGAAGGGTTCATACGGTACACCGATAAACTCATCTTT. Translated: CALGEGFIRYTDKLIF.

This clone has more than one count but fewer than ten. The gene calls are TRDV1 and TRDJ1; possibly TRDD3 for D (5 bases). V gave up 3 bases and J gave up 0 bases, with 23 bases separating them. Germline loops: CDR1 TSWWSYY, CDR2 QGS. This CDR3 has 19 amino acids. The CDR3 DNA is TGTGCTCTTGGGGACACCCGGATCGGGGGGTCAACGTACACCGATAAACTCATCTTT. Its translation is CALGDTRIGGSTYTDKLIF.

This chain uses TRDV1 with TRDJ1; D may be TRDD3 (6 bases). CDR3 length: 15 residues. Germline assignment: CDR1 TSWWSYY and CDR2 QGS. V was shortened by 6 bases and J by 0 bases, with 14 bases between the two germline ends. CDR3 coding DNA: TGTGCTCTTGGATACGGTGGGGGGTACACCGATAAACTCATCTTT. As protein: CALGYGGGYTDKLIF.

The chain uses TRDV1 and TRDJ1, with a tentative D call TRDD2 (5 bases). Trimming took 2 bases from V and 4 from J, leaving 17 bases between them. This CDR3 spans 16 amino acids. Per germline, CDR1 TSWWSYY and CDR2 QGS. The CDR3: CALGEIGPYCGDKLIF. The CDR3 DNA follows: TGTGCTCTTGGGGAAATCGGCCCCTACTGCGGCGATAAACTCATCTTT.

The V call is TRDV1, the J call TRDJ1; 11 bases fit TRDD3. The J gene is absent in TCRdb and was assigned here via DNA matching to germline. The CDR3 totals 24 residues. The germline gives CDR1 TSWWSYY, CDR2 QGS. Trimming removed 2 bases from V and 0 bases from J; junction bases left unmatched: 26. In DNA form, the CDR3 reads TGTGCTCTTGGGGAAGCCTTCCTACGCGATCCGGACTGGGGGATATCGGGTAACACCGATAAACTCATCTTT. Translated, it gives CALGEAFLRDPDWGISGNTDKLIF.